This T cell receptor beta chain appears in the sequencing data of a study of shared clonotypes between healthy human individuals (dated by TCRdb to the early 2020s). In terms of the full investigation: A couple of women and a few men aged 18 to 49 years were included in the cohort. For each donor, CD4 naive and CD4 memory were each given three plates, CD8 naive was given two plates, and CD8 memory was given one plate. The study deeply sequenced blood TCR repertoires of five healthy adults to estimate repertoire size and the extent of clonotype sharing between individuals. To increase sequencing depth and limit assay-specific biases, TCR repertoire library preparation and sequencing were carried out by different laboratories using diverse techniques. Per donor, leukapheresis produced somewhere between about 0.94 and 9.5 billion PBMCs.

Via the germline V gene, CDR1 is SGHDN and CDR2 FVKESK. Trimming takes 1 base from V and 4 bases from J, and the germline ends sit 8 bases apart. The CDR3 holds 13 amino acids from the cysteine to the phenylalanine. Just CDR3 DNA is preserved here, 39 bases in frame from base 1. Overall study results and their limits: Naive subsets generally had larger estimated clonotype richness than memory subsets did. Only blood was sampled, and tissue TCR repertoires likely differ from those in blood. Clonotypes shared by all four sorted-subset donors showed higher generation probabilities than non-shared clonotypes. About 5% of naive CD4, more than 3% of naive CD8, 2.3% of memory CD4, and roughly 0.4% of memory CD8 clonotypes were shared across several donors. Rarefaction of sorted-subset datasets indicated incomplete sequencing despite the large sequencing depth. The small number of donors limited the genetic and exposure-history diversity represented. Based on pairwise subsampling, the degree of clonotype sharing among donors was expected to be affected by sequencing depth.

Using the deep immunoSEQ assay, TCR CDR3 regions were amplified from genomic DNA by multiplex PCR. Extracted genomic DNA from each cell subset was distributed evenly across all wells of several immunoSEQ 96-well plates, and each plate was treated as a replicate. For sorted subsets, about 200 ng genomic DNA, equal to 30,000 to 35,000 T cell genomes, was loaded into each replicate PCR. Purified libraries were quantified with a Qubit 3.0 fluorometer, sized on a Bioanalyzer 2100, and re-quantified with the KAPA Library Quantification kit. Every immunoSEQ 96-well plate was sequenced on a separate single-read 150-cycle Illumina NextSeq 550 flow cell. The authors' analysis ran thus. Because the immunoSEQ output included only junctional sequences and no quality scores, the filtering could not be the same as the filtering used for full-length reads. Sequences were annotated with PyIR, a Python wrapper for IgBLAST v1.9, using IMGT germline references to assign V/J genes and CDR3. Reads were filtered out if the reads had weak V/J assignments (E-value above 1e-6), no CDR3, stop codons, out-of-frame junctions, or ambiguous translated residues. V3J clonotypes were defined as sequences sharing the same inferred V gene, J gene, and CDR3 amino acid sequence. To compute the percentage overlap between repertoires, the number of shared unique clonotypes was divided by the size of the smaller repertoire. Richness of each repertoire was evaluated using RTK rarefaction, the Chao1 estimator, and Recon v2.1 estimates of unobserved clonotypes. For all TCRbeta clonotypes obtained by the gDNA method from four donors, generation probabilities were computed with OLGA. Sourced from immuneACCESS, this table was stored by TCRdb with only in-frame sequences that have V and J called. A share of the clones is absent; for the studies checked, an unresolved V gene accounts for under half, and the remainder has no known explanation. The V and J calls and clone size come from that table; D and trimming were worked out from the DNA. The sample records 1.6 million or so clones, approximately 98.5% of which are singletons. 0.36% of the sample is in the top ten clones.

The donors were healthy, HIV-negative adults who had no recently reported acute infections or vaccinations. Every donor was a Caucasian adult residing in Nashville, Tennessee, USA. CD4+ T cells were enriched by magnetic negative selection; naive cells were then positively selected on CD45RA, and the negative fraction formed the memory subset. Blood was obtained by leukapheresis, after which PBMCs were separated by Ficoll-Histopaque density gradient centrifugation and cryopreserved in liquid nitrogen vapor phase. Analytical flow cytometry was used to check the purity and quantity of every magnetically sorted T cell population. From each sorted fraction, genomic DNA was isolated and quantified by UV absorbance on a Nanodrop 2000c. Notes on this clone: Its recognized antigen is unknown. Qualities for individual bases were not recorded, and no much larger clone is one base off.

This clonotype was sampled from a man in his thirties or forties in good health. Sequenced: naive CD4+ T cells sorted from blood. The intended sense of this specimen's cell subset or site label: CD45RA+ positively selected. The sequence joins TRBV14 to TRBJ2-7; the D gene remains uncertain. CDR3 sequence: CASSQAPSYEQYF. The DNA sequence is TGTGCCAGCAGCCAAGCCCCCTCTTACGAGCAGTACTTC. The reference TRBV14 and TRBJ2-7 proteins fill in what lies around the CDR3, so the full variable domain reads EAGVTQFPSHSVIEKGQTVTLRCDPISGHDNLYWYRRVMGKEIKFLLHFVKESKQDESGMPNNRFLAERTGGTYSTLKVQPAELEDSGVYFCASSQAPSYEQYFGPGTRLTVT.